Listed below are T cell receptor beta chains from one sample, sequenced in a study of cytomegalovirus exposure and HLA in healthy donors. TCRdb's table, derived via immunoSEQ multiplex PCR, lists solely in-frame clones and lacks some. The data show about 180,000 clones, roughly three quarters seen once. The sequenced sample consisted of PBMCs. Receptors were obtained from a woman aged 45 to 65 in good health and CMV-seropositive. The CDR3 runs from the conserved cysteine through the conserved F or W. D genes are given only for firm matches. Clone size, where shown, is once, few, many, or a class for clones that have expanded.

J	V	size	D	DNA	CDR3
TRBJ2-1	TRBV2	-	-	TGTGCCAGCAGGGCCGAGGCCGGTGAGCAGTTCTTC	CASRAEAGEQFF
TRBJ2-7	TRBV5-1	-	TRBD1	TGCGCCAGCAGCACCGGGACAGGGTATCCCTACGAGCAGTACTTC	CASSTGTGYPYEQYF
TRBJ1-2	TRBV11-2	once	-	TGTGCCAGCAGCTTAGGACAGTATGGCTACACCTTC	CASSLGQYGYTF
TRBJ1-5	TRBV6-1	few	-	TGTGCCAGCAGTGAAGTTGGAATCGGGATCTCTAGCAATCAGCCCCAGCATTTT	CASSEVGIGISSNQPQHF
TRBJ2-5	TRBV10-2	-	TRBD2	TGCGCCAGCAGTCAAGTTCCGGGACTAGCGGGGGAAGAGACCCAGTACTTC	CASSQVPGLAGEETQYF
TRBJ2-2	TRBV15	-	TRBD1	TGTGCCACCAGCAGAGGGTCGGGACAGGTGGCCGGGGAGCTGTTTTTT	CATSRGSGQVAGELFF
TRBJ2-2	TRBV11-3	-	TRBD1	TGTGCCAGCAGCTCGACAGGGGCCGGGGAGCTGTTTTTT	CASSSTGAGELFF
TRBJ2-1	TRBV5-8	-	TRBD2	TGTGCCAGCCCACGTCCGGGACTAGGCCTCAATGAGCAGTTCTTC	CASPRPGLGLNEQFF
TRBJ2-3	TRBV19	-	TRBD2	TGTGCCAGTAGTACCGGGACTAGCGGGGCCACAGATACGCAGTATTTT	CASSTGTSGATDTQYF
TRBJ2-1	TRBV13	-	TRBD1	TGTGCCAGCAGCCTCCGGGACAGGGGGAATGAGCAGTTCTTC	CASSLRDRGNEQFF
TRBJ2-3	TRBV12-5	-	-	TGTGCTAGTGGCCCTAGCACAGATACGCAGTATTTT	CASGPSTDTQYF
TRBJ1-5	TRBV27	-	-	TGTGCCAGCAGTTTACCAAAGGACTTTTATAGCAATCAGCCCCAGCATTTT	CASSLPKDFYSNQPQHF
TRBJ1-1	TRBV19	-	TRBD1	TGTGCCAGTAGTACCCGGGACAGGGGAATGGTGAACACTGAAGCTTTCTTT	CASSTRDRGMVNTEAFF
TRBJ1-2	TRBV2	once	TRBD1	TGTGCCAGCAGTGGACTACCGGGACAGTCTTCAACGAATGGCTACACCTTC	CASSGLPGQSSTNGYTF
TRBJ1-1	TRBV20-1	-	-	TGCAGTGCTAGAGGGGGGACTCAAGCTTTCTTT	CSARGGTQAFF
TRBJ1-1	TRBV5-4	few	TRBD1	TGTGCCAGCAGCCTGCGGACAGGGGGCGGCACTGAAGCTTTCTTT	CASSLRTGGGTEAFF
TRBJ1-5	TRBV19	once	-	TGTGCTACCTTGGGGACTTGGCGCAGCAATCAGCCCCAGCATTTT	CATLGTWRSNQPQHF